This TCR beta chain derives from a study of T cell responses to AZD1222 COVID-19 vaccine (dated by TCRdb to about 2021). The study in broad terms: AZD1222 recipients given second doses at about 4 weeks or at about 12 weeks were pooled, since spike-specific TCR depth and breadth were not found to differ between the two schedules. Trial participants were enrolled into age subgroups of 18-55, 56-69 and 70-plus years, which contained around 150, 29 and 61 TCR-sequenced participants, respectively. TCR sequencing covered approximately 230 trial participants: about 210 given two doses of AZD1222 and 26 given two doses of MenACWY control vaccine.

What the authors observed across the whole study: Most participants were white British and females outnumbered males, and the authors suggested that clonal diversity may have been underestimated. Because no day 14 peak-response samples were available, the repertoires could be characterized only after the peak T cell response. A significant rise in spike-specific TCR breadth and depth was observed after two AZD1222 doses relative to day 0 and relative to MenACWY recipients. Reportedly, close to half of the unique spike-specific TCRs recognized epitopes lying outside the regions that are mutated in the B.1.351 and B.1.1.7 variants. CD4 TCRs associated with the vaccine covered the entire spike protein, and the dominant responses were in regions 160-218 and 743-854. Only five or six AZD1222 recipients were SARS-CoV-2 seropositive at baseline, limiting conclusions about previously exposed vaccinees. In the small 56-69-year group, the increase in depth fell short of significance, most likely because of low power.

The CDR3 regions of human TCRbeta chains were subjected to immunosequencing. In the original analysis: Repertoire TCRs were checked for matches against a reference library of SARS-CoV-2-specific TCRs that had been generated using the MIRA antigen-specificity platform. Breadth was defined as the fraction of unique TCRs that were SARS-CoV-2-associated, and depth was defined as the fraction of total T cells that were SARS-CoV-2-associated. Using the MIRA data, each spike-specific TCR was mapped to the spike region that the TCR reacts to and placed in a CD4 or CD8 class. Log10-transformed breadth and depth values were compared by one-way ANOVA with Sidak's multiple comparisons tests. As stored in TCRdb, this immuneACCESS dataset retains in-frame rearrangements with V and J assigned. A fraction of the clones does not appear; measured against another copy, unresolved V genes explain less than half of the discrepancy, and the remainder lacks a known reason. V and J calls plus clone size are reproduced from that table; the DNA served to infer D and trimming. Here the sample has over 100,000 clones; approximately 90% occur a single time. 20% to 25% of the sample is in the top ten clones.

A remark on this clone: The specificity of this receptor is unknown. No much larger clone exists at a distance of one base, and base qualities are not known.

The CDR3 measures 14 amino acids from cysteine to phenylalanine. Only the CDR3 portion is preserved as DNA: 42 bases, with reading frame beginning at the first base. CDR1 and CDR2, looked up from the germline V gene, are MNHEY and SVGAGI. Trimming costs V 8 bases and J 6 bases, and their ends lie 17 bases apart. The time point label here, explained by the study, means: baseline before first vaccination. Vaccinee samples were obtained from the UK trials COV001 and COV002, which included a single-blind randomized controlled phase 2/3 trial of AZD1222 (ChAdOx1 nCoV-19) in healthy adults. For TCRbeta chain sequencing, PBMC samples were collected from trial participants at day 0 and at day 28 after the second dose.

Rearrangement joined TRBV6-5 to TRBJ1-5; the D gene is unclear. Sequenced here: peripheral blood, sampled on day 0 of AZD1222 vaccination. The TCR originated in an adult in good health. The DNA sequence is TGTGCCAGCCATACCGGGCCTGGTTTTCAGCCCCAGCATTTT. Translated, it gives CASHTGPGFQPQHF.